The 7 T cell receptor beta chains given below trace back to one sample, sequenced in a study of T cells in Graves' hyperthyroidism and ophthalmopathy. Amplification yielded TCR beta CDR3 regions, with RNA transcripts as the source. The TCR CDR3 first-round RT-PCR relied on the HTBI primer set. One entry per CDR3 protein, called by TCRdb with MiXCR from the multiplex PCR reads. The sample lists about 640,000 distinct CDR3 sequences, around 15% occurring once. Material for sequencing was blood. The receptors were gathered from a woman between 45 and 60 years old with Graves' ophthalmopathy.

This clonotype was detected a few times. The chain uses TRBV20-1 and TRBJ2-5; unclear D gene. The CDR3 consists of 14 residues. Trimming removed 4 bases at V and 0 bases at J, with 12 bases between. CDR1 is DFQATT, CDR2 SNEGSKA, per germline (reference sequence). Here the CDR3 reads CSATDGRYQETQYF. The DNA of the CDR3 is TGCAGTGCTACAGATGGACGGTACCAAGAGACCCAGTACTTC.

The rearrangement joins TRBV28 to TRBJ1-3; D might be TRBD1 (5 bases). V lost 3 bases, J lost 2 bases, and 8 bases lay in between. This CDR3 has 14 amino acids. Germline CDR1 MDHEN, CDR2 SYDVKM. Here the CDR3 DNA reads TGTGCCAGCAGTTTGGACAATGCTGGAAACACCATATATTTT. Its protein is CASSLDNAGNTIYF.

This clonotype appeared many times. This chain connects TRBV30 to TRBJ1-1; 9 bases are a match to TRBD1. Losses at the gene ends were 0 bases for V and 7 bases for J; bases not matched to a gene: 9. Germline V gene sequence: CDR1 GTSNPN, CDR2 SVGIG (reference sequence). The CDR3 totals 15 residues. CDR3 sequence (DNA): TGTGCCTGGAGTGTAGGTGGAACAGGGGGCCTTGAAGCTTTCTTT. Amino acids: CAWSVGGTGGLEAFF. The full variable domain, completed using reference TRBV30 and TRBJ1-1, is SQTIHQWPATLVQPVGSPLSLECTVEGTSNPNLYWYRQAAGRGLQLLFYSVGIGQISSEVPQNLSASRPQDRQFILSSKKLLLSDSGFYLCAWSVGGTGGLEAFFGQGTRLTVV.

This sequence joins TRBV6-1 and TRBJ1-2; 7 bases match TRBD1. This CDR3 spans 14 amino acids. The V and J ends lost 7 bases and 5 bases, in that order; junction bases with no gene match: 10. Germline CDR1 reads MNHNS; CDR2 reads SASEGT. The CDR3 loop reads CASTRLDRSYGYTF. In DNA, the CDR3 is TGTGCCAGCACTCGCCTGGACAGGAGTTATGGCTACACCTTC.

The gene calls are TRBV10-3 and TRBJ2-1; D may match TRBD1 or TRBD2 (5 bases each). Trimming left V 6 bases short and J 7 bases short, with 16 bases between. Germline V gene lookup returns CDR1 ENHRY and CDR2 SYGVKD. The CDR3 has 14 residues. The DNA of the CDR3 is TGTGCCATCAGCCGGGACCAACCCCGGAATGAGCAGTTCTTC. It translates to CAISRDQPRNEQFF.

There are many counts of this clonotype. The chain is built from TRBV11-2 and TRBJ2-3, with a weak D call TRBD2 (6 bases). Trimming shortened V by 7 bases and J by 9 bases, and 26 bases separated the two germline ends. The CDR3 covers 16 residues. Germline CDR1 SGHAT, CDR2 FQNNGV. The CDR3, as DNA: TGTGCCAGCACCCAAGGGCCCGGGAGCTACACTTCCACGCAGTATTTT. It yields the protein CASTQGPGSYTSTQYF.

This clonotype was detected many times. CDR3 sequence (DNA): TGTGCCAGCAGCTTGGATGGTGTGCCCAAAAACATTCAGTACTTC. Its translation: CASSLDGVPKNIQYF. The chain couples TRBV5-4 to TRBJ2-4; D is ambiguous. Germline-derived CDR1 and CDR2 are SGHNT and YYREEE (reference sequence). V lost 0 bases to trimming and J lost 2 bases, with 9 bases between them. This CDR3 region has 15 residues.